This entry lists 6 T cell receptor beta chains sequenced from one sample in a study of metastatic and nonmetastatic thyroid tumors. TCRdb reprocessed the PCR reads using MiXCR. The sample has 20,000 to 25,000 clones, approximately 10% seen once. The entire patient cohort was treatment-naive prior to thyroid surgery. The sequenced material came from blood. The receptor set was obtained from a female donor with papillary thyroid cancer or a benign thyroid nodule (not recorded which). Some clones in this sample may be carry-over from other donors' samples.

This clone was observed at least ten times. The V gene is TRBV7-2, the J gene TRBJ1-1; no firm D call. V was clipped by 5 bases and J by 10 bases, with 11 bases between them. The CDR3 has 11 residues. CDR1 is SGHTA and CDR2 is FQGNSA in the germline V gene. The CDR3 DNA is TGTGCCAGCAGCCTAACCACACTAGCTTTCTTT. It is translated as CASSLTTLAFF. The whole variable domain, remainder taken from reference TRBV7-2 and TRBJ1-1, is GAGVSQSPSNKVTEKGKDVELRCDPISGHTALYWYRQSLGQGLEFLIYFQGNSAPDKSGLPSDRFSAERTGGSVSTLTIQRTQQEDSAVYLCASSLTTLAFFGQGTRLTVV.

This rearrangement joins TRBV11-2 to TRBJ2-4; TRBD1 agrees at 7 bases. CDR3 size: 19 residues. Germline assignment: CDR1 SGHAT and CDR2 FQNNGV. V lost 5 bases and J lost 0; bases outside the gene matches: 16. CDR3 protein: CASSPRQGLEVSAKNIQYF. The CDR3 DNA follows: TGTGCCAGCAGCCCCCGACAGGGATTAGAGGTTTCAGCCAAAAACATTCAGTACTTC.

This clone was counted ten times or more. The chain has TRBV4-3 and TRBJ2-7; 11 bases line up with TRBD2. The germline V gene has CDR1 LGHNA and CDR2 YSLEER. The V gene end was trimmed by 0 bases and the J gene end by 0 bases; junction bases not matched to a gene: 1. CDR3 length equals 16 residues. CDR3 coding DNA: TGCGCCAGCAGCCAAGATCTAGCGGGAGGCTCCTACGAGCAGTACTTC. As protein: CASSQDLAGGSYEQYF.

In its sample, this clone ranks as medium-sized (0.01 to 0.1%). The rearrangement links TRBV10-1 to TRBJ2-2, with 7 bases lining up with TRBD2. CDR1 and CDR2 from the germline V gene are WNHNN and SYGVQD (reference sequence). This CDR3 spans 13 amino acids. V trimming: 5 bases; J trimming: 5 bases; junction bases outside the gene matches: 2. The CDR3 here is CASSLAETGELFF. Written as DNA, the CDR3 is TGCGCCAGCAGTCTAGCGGAGACCGGGGAGCTGTTTTTT.

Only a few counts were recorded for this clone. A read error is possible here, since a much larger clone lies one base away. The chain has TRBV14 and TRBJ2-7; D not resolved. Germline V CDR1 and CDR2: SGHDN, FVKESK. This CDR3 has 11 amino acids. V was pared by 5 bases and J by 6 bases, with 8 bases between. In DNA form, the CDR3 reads TGTGCCAGCAGCTCCCGGTCCGAGCAGTACTTC. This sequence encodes CASSSRSEQYF.

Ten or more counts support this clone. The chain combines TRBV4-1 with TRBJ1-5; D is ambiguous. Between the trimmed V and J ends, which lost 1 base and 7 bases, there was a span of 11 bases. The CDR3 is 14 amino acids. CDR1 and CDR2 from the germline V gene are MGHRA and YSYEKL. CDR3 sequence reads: CASSQGAGFQPQHF. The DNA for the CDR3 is TGCGCCAGCAGCCAAGGGGCGGGGTTCCAGCCCCAGCATTTT.